These 21 T cell receptor beta chains were sequenced from one sample in a study of T-cell memory formation after mild COVID-19. Each CDR3 protein is one row after TCRdb ran MiXCR on the 5' RACE reads. Of roughly 120,000 distinct CDR3 sequences in the sample, roughly 15% were seen once. The material sequenced was PBMCs or a T cell subset sorted from them (not recorded which). These receptors were taken from an adult woman who had mild COVID-19 (a few samples of this study predate the infection). Cell type and time point are not known.

The chain combines TRBV29-1 with TRBJ2-7; 7 bases map to TRBD1. V dropped 7 bases and J dropped 3; count of bases not matched to a gene: 9. This CDR3 region has 13 residues. CDR1 SQVTM and CDR2 ANQGSEA come from the germline V gene. The CDR3 region has the DNA TGCAGCGCTAGATCGGACAGGAACTACGAGCAGTACTTC. Its translation is CSARSDRNYEQYF.

The J gene is TRBJ2-5, the V gene TRBV14; the D is unclear. The CDR3 spans 14 residues. V shed 0 bases and J shed 5 bases, with 10 bases lying between them. Germline CDR1 reads SGHDN; CDR2 reads FVKESK. The DNA for the CDR3 is TGTGCCAGCAGCCAAGAGTGGGTTTCGGAGACCCAGTACTTC. Translated: CASSQEWVSETQYF.

This clonotype was observed a handful of times. This chain joins TRBV20-1 and TRBJ1-5; D perhaps matches TRBD1 (5 bases). The V and J ends lost 5 bases and 0 bases respectively, with 17 bases between them. The CDR3 runs to 16 residues. Germline V gene sequence: CDR1 DFQATT, CDR2 SNEGSKA (reference sequence). CDR3 loop: CSAQGVRGISNQPQHF. DNA for the CDR3: TGCAGTGCTCAGGGAGTCCGGGGGATTAGCAATCAGCCCCAGCATTTT.

The chain couples TRBV12-3 or TRBV12-4 to TRBJ1-6; D may be TRBD1 (5 bases). V was clipped by 1 base and J by 14 bases, with 15 bases between them. This CDR3 comprises 14 residues. CDR3 DNA sequence: TGTGCCAGCAGTTTAGGGGGCCGAATTCCAACCCTCCACTTT. Its translation is CASSLGGRIPTLHF.

The CDR3 DNA is TGTGCCTGGAGCAAGAGCGGGGCTGCTAGGGAGCAGTACTTC. It translates to CAWSKSGAAREQYF. The V and J genes are TRBV30 and TRBJ2-7; 7 positions match TRBD2. The V segment lost 3 bases and the J segment 7 bases; nucleotides outside the gene matches: 12. Germline V lookup: CDR1 GTSNPN, CDR2 SVGIG (reference sequence). The CDR3 sequence is 14 residues long.

This clonotype appeared many times. The V and J genes are TRBV5-5 and TRBJ2-1; 13 bases line up with TRBD2. The germline CDR1 and CDR2 sequences are SGHKS and YYEKEE (reference sequence). V lost 3 bases, J lost 8 bases, and 11 bases stayed unmatched. This CDR3 spans 17 amino acids. The CDR3 reads CASSYGLAGEGTDEQFF. The CDR3 nucleotides are TGTGCCAGCAGCTACGGACTAGCGGGAGAAGGTACCGATGAGCAGTTCTTC.

This clonotype was seen ten or more times. This chain uses TRBV21-1 with TRBJ2-3; TRBD1 is the table's D call and was not checked against the DNA. TRBV21-1 is labeled a pseudogene. CDR3 length: 15 residues. The CDR3 bases are TGTGCCAGCAGCACCGGACAGGGAAATAGAGATACGCAGTATTTT. It specifies CASSTGQGNRDTQYF.

This clonotype appeared a few times. The chain is built from TRBV24-1 and TRBJ2-2; a possible D gene is TRBD1 (5 bases). Germline CDR1 KGHDR, CDR2 SFDVKD. The CDR3 covers 20 residues. Trimming removed 7 bases from V and 5 bases from J, with 31 bases in between. CDR3 bases: TGTGCCACCAGAAAAAGCACAGGCCGCGACCTCGAACGTGGTACCGGGGAGCTGTTTTTT. This translates into CATRKSTGRDLERGTGELFF.

The J gene is TRBJ2-1, the V gene TRBV12-3 or TRBV12-4; 8 bases agree with TRBD2. V shed 10 bases and J 5 bases; nucleotides not matched to a gene: 10. The CDR3 is made up of 14 amino acids. The CDR3 reads CATSYGLADNEQFF. Here the CDR3 DNA reads TGTGCCACCAGCTATGGACTAGCAGACAATGAGCAGTTCTTC.

The gene calls are TRBV24-1 and TRBJ2-3; 10 bases are shared with TRBD2. V gave up 4 bases and J gave up 4 bases; unmatched junction bases: 16. In germline, CDR1 is KGHDR, CDR2 SFDVKD. The CDR3 spans 19 residues. DNA for the CDR3: TGTGCCACCAGTGACTCTCGGTGGGGTAGCGGGAGGAGTGCAGATACGCAGTATTTT. Translating it yields CATSDSRWGSGRSADTQYF.

This clonotype was counted a few times. The V and J genes are TRBV30 and TRBJ1-5, with D possibly matching TRBD1 (6 bases). V was pared by 4 bases and J by 4 bases, with 8 bases between. The CDR3 totals 12 residues. Germline V gene data show CDR1 as GTSNPN and CDR2 as SVGIG (reference sequence). CDR3 sequence reads: CAWTTGNQPQHF. The CDR3 DNA reads as TGTGCCTGGACTACAGGGAATCAGCCCCAGCATTTT.

This chain joins TRBV30 and TRBJ2-2; D is possibly TRBD2 (5 bases). CDR1 is GTSNPN and CDR2 is SVGIG in the germline V gene (reference sequence). The V gene lost 5 bases and the J gene lost 2 bases, with 12 bases spanning the gap. The CDR3 contains 14 residues. The CDR3 region has the DNA TGTGCCTGGCGTTCAGGAGGTAACACCGGGGAGCTGTTTTTT. Amino acid sequence: CAWRSGGNTGELFF.

Here the CDR3 DNA reads TGCAGCGCTACATTATACGACATTTACCCCTACGAGCAGTACTTC. Translating it yields CSATLYDIYPYEQYF. The chain employs TRBV29-1 and TRBJ2-7; D is unclear. Trimming pared 7 bases from V and 2 bases from J, leaving 21 bases between. There are 15 residues in the CDR3. CDR1 and CDR2 from the germline V gene are SQVTM and ANQGSEA.

This clonotype has just a few counts. The chain couples TRBV6-5 to TRBJ2-7; 11 bases fit TRBD2. The CDR3 totals 15 residues. The junction had 6 bases not matched to a gene; V was cut back by 6 bases and J by 2 bases. Germline lookup yields CDR1 MNHEY and CDR2 SVGAGI. CDR3 sequence reads: CASSQLAGAPYEQYF. In DNA, the CDR3 is TGTGCCAGCAGCCAACTAGCGGGAGCCCCCTACGAGCAGTACTTC.

The chain is built from TRBV7-9 and TRBJ2-1; D remains unclear. From germline, CDR1 is SEHNR and CDR2 FQNEAQ (reference sequence). The CDR3 covers 12 residues. The V and J ends lost 5 bases and 8 bases respectively, with 10 bases between them. The CDR3 DNA sequence: TGTGCCAGCAGCCGAATCCTGGATGAGCAGTTCTTC. Protein: CASSRILDEQFF.

The V and J genes are TRBV11-2 and TRBJ1-1; D ambiguous. Between the trimmed V and J ends, which lost 3 bases and 0 bases, there was a span of 14 bases. This CDR3 region has 16 residues. Germline V gives CDR1 SGHAT, CDR2 FQNNGV. CDR3 in amino acids: CASSFGGSRMNTEAFF. CDR3 in DNA: TGTGCCAGCAGCTTCGGAGGTTCACGTATGAACACTGAAGCTTTCTTT.

The chain links TRBV4-1 to TRBJ2-1; 10 bases fit TRBD2. This CDR3 has 17 residues. Germline V gene sequence: CDR1 MGHRA, CDR2 YSYEKL. The ends lost 4 bases at V and 4 bases at J; junction bases unmatched: 10. CDR3: CASSLSPSGGSYNEQFF. The DNA for the CDR3 is TGCGCCAGCAGCCTCTCTCCTAGCGGGGGATCTTACAATGAGCAGTTCTTC.

V and J are TRBV11-2 and TRBJ2-1; D is perhaps TRBD1 or TRBD2 (6 bases each). Germline V gives CDR1 SGHAT, CDR2 FQNNGV. This CDR3 spans 13 amino acids. Deletions cut 2 bases from V and 6 bases from J, with 8 bases between. The CDR3 DNA sequence: TGTGCCAGCAGCTTAACGGGGGCCAATGAGCAGTTCTTC. Its protein product is CASSLTGANEQFF. Full variable domain (remainder filled in from reference TRBV11-2 and TRBJ2-1): EAGVAQSPRYKIIEKRQSVAFWCNPISGHATLYWYQQILGQGPKLLIQFQNNGVVDDSQLPKDRFSAERLKGVDSTLKIQPAKLEDSAVYLCASSLTGANEQFFGPGTRLTVL.

This clonotype was observed a handful of times. This chain joins TRBV12-3 or TRBV12-4 and TRBJ1-6; the D is unclear. V gave up 8 bases and J gave up 5 bases, with 10 bases separating them. This CDR3 is 13 amino acids long. This CDR3 is CASGLGDNSPLHF. For the CDR3, the DNA is TGTGCCAGCGGGCTCGGGGATAATTCACCCCTCCACTTT.

This clonotype occurred a few times. V usage is TRBV7-8 and J usage is TRBJ2-1; the match to TRBD2 covers 10 bases. The V gene's germline CDR1 is SGHVS and CDR2 FQNEAQ. The J segment lost 4 bases and the V segment lost 5 bases, leaving 5 bases of the junction unmatched. The CDR3 spans 15 residues. The chain's CDR3 is CASSLLAGKYNEQFF. The CDR3 nucleotides are TGTGCCAGCAGCCTACTAGCGGGAAAGTACAATGAGCAGTTCTTC.

This clonotype was recorded at least ten times. V usage is TRBV5-1 and J usage is TRBJ2-1; D unclear. With 4 bases removed from V and 8 bases from J, the gap between germline ends came to 19 bases. This CDR3 region has 15 residues. The germline V gene encodes CDR1 SGHRS and CDR2 YFSETQ. The CDR3: CASSAPKTPNHEQFF. CDR3 DNA: TGCGCCAGCAGCGCGCCAAAGACTCCCAACCATGAGCAGTTCTTC.